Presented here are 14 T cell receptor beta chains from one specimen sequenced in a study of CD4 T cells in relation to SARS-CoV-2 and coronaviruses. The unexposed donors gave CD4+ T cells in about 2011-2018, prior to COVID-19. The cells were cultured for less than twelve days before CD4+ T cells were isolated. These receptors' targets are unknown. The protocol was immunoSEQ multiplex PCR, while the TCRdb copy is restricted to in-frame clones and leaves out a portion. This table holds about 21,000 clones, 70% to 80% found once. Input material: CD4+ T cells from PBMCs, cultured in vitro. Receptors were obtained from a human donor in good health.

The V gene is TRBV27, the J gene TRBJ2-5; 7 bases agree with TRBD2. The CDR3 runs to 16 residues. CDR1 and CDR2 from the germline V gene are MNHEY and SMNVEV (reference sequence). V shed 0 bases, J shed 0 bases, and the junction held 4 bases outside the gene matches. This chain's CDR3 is CASSLSGTNYQETQYF. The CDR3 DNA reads TGTGCCAGCAGTTTATCAGGGACTAACTACCAAGAGACCCAGTACTTC.

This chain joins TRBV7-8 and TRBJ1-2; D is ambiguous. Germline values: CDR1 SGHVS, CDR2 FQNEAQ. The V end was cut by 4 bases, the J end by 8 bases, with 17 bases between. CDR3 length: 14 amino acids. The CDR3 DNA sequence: TGTGCCAGCAGCTCAGGACTAACCAGGTTCGGCTACACCTTC. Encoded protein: CASSSGLTRFGYTF.

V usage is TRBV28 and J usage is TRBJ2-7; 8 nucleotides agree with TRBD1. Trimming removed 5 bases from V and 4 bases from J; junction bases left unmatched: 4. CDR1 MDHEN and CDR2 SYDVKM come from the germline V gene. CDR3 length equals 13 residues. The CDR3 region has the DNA TGTGCCAGCAGTCGAGACAGGGGTTACGAGCAGTACTTC. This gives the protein CASSRDRGYEQYF. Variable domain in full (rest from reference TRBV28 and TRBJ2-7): DVKVTQSSRYLVKRTGEKVFLECVQDMDHENMFWYRQDPGLGLRLIYFSYDVKMKEKGDIPEGYSVSREKKERFSLILESASTNQTSMYLCASSRDRGYEQYFGPGTRLTVT.

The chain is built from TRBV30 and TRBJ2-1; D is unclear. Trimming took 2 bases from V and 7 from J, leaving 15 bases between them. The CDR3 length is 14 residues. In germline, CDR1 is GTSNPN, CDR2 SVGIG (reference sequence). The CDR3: CAWSHGRKVNEQFF. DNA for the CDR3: TGTGCCTGGAGTCATGGGCGGAAAGTTAATGAGCAGTTCTTC. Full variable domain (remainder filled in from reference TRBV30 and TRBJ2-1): SQTIHQWPATLVQPVGSPLSLECTVEGTSNPNLYWYRQAAGRGLQLLFYSVGIGQISSEVPQNLSASRPQDRQFILSSKKLLLSDSGFYLCAWSHGRKVNEQFFGPGTRLTVL.

The CDR3 is CASSRQGNYGYTF. Here the CDR3 DNA reads TGTGCCAGCAGTCGACAGGGCAACTATGGCTACACCTTC. V gene TRBV28 combines with J gene TRBJ1-2, with 7 bases lining up with TRBD1. Trimming at V came to 5 bases and at J to 2 bases, leaving 2 bases not matched to a gene. CDR1 is MDHEN, CDR2 SYDVKM, per germline. The CDR3 sequence is 13 residues long.

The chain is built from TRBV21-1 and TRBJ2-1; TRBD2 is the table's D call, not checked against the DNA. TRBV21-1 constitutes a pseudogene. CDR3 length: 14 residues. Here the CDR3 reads CASSTSGSYNEQFF. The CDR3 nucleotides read TGTGCCAGCAGCACTAGCGGGAGCTACAATGAGCAGTTCTTC.

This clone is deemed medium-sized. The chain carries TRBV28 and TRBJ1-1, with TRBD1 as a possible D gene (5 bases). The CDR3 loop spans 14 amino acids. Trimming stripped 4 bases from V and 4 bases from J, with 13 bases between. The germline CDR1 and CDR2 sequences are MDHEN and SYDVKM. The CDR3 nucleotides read TGTGCCAGCAGTTCGCCAGGGATTCGCACTGAAGCTTTCTTT. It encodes CASSSPGIRTEAFF.

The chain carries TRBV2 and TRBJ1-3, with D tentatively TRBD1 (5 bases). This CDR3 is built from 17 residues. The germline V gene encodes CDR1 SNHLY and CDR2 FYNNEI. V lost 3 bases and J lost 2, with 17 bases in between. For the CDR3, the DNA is TGTGCCAGCAGTGACCTTGGGCAGGGACGCACTGGAAACACCATATATTTT. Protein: CASSDLGQGRTGNTIYF. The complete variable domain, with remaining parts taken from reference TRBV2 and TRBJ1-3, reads EPEVTQTPSHQVTQMGQEVILRCVPISNHLYFYWYRQILGQKVEFLVSFYNNEISEKSEIFDDQFSVERPDGSNFTLKIRSTKLEDSAMYFCASSDLGQGRTGNTIYFGEGSWLTVV.

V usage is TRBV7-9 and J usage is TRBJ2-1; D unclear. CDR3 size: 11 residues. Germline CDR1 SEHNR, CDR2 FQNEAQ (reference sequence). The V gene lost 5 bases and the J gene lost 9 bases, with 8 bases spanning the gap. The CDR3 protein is CASSPHSEQFF. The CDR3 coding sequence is TGTGCCAGCAGCCCGCACAGTGAGCAGTTCTTC.

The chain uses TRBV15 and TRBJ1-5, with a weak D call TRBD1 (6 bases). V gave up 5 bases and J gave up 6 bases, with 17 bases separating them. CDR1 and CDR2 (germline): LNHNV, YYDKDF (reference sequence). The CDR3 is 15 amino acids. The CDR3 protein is CATSLDRGGVQPQHF. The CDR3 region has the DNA TGTGCCACCAGCTTGGACCGGGGGGGCGTTCAGCCCCAGCATTTT.

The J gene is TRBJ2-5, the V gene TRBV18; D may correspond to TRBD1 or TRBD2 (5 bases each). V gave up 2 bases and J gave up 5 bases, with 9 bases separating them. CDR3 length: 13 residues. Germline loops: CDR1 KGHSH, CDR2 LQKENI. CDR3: CASSPGTKETQYF. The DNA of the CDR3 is TGTGCCAGCTCACCAGGGACGAAGGAGACCCAGTACTTC.

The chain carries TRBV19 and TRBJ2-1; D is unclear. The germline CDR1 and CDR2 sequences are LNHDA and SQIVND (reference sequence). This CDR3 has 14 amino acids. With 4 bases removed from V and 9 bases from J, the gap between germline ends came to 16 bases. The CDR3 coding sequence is TGTGCCAGTAGTACTGACACGCTCCGGACTGAGCAGTTCTTC. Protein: CASSTDTLRTEQFF. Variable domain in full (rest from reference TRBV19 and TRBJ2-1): DGGITQSPKYLFRKEGQNVTLSCEQNLNHDAMYWYRQDPGQGLRLIYYSQIVNDFQKGDIAEGYSVSREKKESFPLTVTSAQKNPTAFYLCASSTDTLRTEQFFGPGTRLTVL.

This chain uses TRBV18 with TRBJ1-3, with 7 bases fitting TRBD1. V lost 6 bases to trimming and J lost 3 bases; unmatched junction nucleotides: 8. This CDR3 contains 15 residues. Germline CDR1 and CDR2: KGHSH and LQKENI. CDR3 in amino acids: CASSDRQGGGNTIYF. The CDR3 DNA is TGTGCCAGCTCCGATCGACAGGGAGGTGGAAACACCATATATTTT.

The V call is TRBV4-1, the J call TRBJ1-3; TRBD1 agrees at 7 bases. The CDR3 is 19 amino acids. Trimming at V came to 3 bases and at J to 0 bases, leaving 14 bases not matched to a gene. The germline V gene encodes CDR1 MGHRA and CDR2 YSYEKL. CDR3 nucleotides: TGCGCCAGCAGCCAGCCGACAGGGTTCGGGTTAGGCTCTGGAAACACCATATATTTT. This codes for CASSQPTGFGLGSGNTIYF.